Below, 10 T cell receptor beta chains from the same sample are listed, as sequenced in a study of blood T cell repertoires in COVID-19. Using immunoSEQ multiplex PCR, the repertoire was profiled, and TCRdb retains in-frame clones only, with some absent. The profile covers about 170,000 clones, with roughly 84% appearing a single time and roughly 7% taken by the ten largest. The sequencing sample was made of peripheral blood. The receptors originated from a man over 45 with active or convalescent COVID-19.

The gene calls are TRBV20-1 and TRBJ2-7; a possible D gene is TRBD1 (6 bases). Germline assignment: CDR1 DFQATT and CDR2 SNEGSKA (reference sequence). Trimming took off 3 bases at V and 0 bases at J, with 15 bases between the two ends. The CDR3 covers 15 residues. CDR3 sequence: CSASPWTVSSYEQYF. The DNA of the CDR3 is TGCAGTGCTAGTCCCTGGACAGTGAGCTCCTACGAGCAGTACTTC.

The V and J genes are TRBV7-9 and TRBJ2-3; 9 bases align to TRBD1. Germline CDR1 reads SEHNR; CDR2 reads FQNEAQ (reference sequence). The J segment lost 6 bases and the V segment lost 5 bases, leaving 6 bases of the junction unmatched. The CDR3 is made up of 14 amino acids. CDR3: CASSRQGVRDTQYF. DNA of the CDR3: TGTGCCAGCAGCCGACAGGGGGTTAGGGATACGCAGTATTTT.

The chain couples TRBV3-1 (or the pseudogene TRBV3-2) to TRBJ1-5, with D perhaps matching TRBD1 (6 bases). The germline gives CDR1 LGHDT, CDR2 YNNKEL (reference sequence). Trimming removed 2 bases at V and 5 bases at J, with 16 bases between. This CDR3 has 16 residues. The CDR3 region has the DNA TGTGCCAGCAGCCAAAAGGGGGGCGGGGGGCATCAGCCCCAGCATTTT. This translates into CASSQKGGGGHQPQHF.

This clone was seen a few times. V gene TRBV5-5 combines with J gene TRBJ2-7; D may be TRBD1 (6 bases). CDR1 SGHKS and CDR2 YYEKEE come from the germline V gene (reference sequence). V dropped 4 bases and J dropped 0 bases, with 14 bases sitting between them. The CDR3 length is 15 residues. CDR3 sequence reads: CASSDGQPNSYEQYF. The CDR3 DNA sequence: TGTGCCAGCAGCGATGGACAGCCTAACTCCTACGAGCAGTACTTC. Complete variable domain (other parts from reference TRBV5-5 and TRBJ2-7): DAGVTQSPTHLIKTRGQQVTLRCSPISGHKSVSWYQQVLGQGPQFIFQYYEKEERGRGNFPDRFSARQFPNYSSELNVNALLLGDSALYLCASSDGQPNSYEQYFGPGTRLTVT.

This chain connects TRBV2 to TRBJ2-5, with 7 bases fitting TRBD1. CDR1 SNHLY and CDR2 FYNNEI come from the germline V gene. This CDR3 spans 14 amino acids. Trimming at V came to 8 bases and at J to 7 bases, leaving 13 bases not matched to a gene. The CDR3 loop is CASAEGAGGGTQYF. The DNA for the CDR3 is TGTGCCAGCGCCGAGGGAGCAGGGGGTGGGACCCAGTACTTC.

The CDR3 coding sequence is TGTGCCAGCACGAACACAAGAACAAATGAAAAACTGTTTTTT. This translates into CASTNTRTNEKLFF. The chain employs TRBV7-2 and TRBJ1-4, with D unclear. Germline loops: CDR1 SGHTA, CDR2 FQGNSA. This CDR3 comprises 14 residues. Trimming shortened V by 7 bases and J by 5 bases, and 14 bases separated the two germline ends.

The gene calls are TRBV6-1 and TRBJ1-2, with 7 nucleotides matching TRBD1. CDR3 size: 14 residues. V gave up 1 base and J gave up 6 bases; unmatched junction bases: 5. Germline CDR1 and CDR2: MNHNS and SASEGT. The CDR3 here is CASSEVRGKDGYTF. CDR3 bases: TGTGCCAGCAGTGAAGTCAGGGGGAAGGATGGCTACACCTTC.

The chain uses TRBV12-3 or TRBV12-4 and TRBJ2-1; D remains ambiguous. This CDR3 has 12 residues. The V gene lost 2 bases and the J gene lost 7 bases, with 6 bases spanning the gap. CDR3 nucleotides: TGTGCCAGCAGTTTATCTGTTAATGAGCAGTTCTTC. It specifies CASSLSVNEQFF.

A few counts support this clone. The genes are TRBV7-9 and TRBJ2-7; TRBD2 matches 8 bases. CDR3 length: 17 amino acids. V trimming: 0 bases; J trimming: 1 base; junction bases outside the gene matches: 8. Per the germline V gene, CDR1 is SEHNR and CDR2 is FQNEAQ (reference sequence). In DNA, the CDR3 is TGTGCCAGCAGCTTAGCGCCGTCTAGCGGGTCGTCCTACGAGCAGTACTTC. This translates into CASSLAPSSGSSYEQYF. Looking up the rest from reference TRBV7-9 and TRBJ2-7 gives the full variable domain: DTGVSQNPRHKITKRGQNVTFRCDPISEHNRLYWYRQTLGQGPEFLTYFQNEAQLEKSRLLSDRFSAERPKGSFSTLEIQRTEQGDSAMYLCASSLAPSSGSSYEQYFGPGTRLTVT.

The V call is TRBV24-1, the J call TRBJ1-2, with D possibly matching TRBD1 (5 bases). The V gene lost 2 bases and the J gene lost 5 bases, with 11 bases spanning the gap. The CDR3 sequence is 14 residues long. Germline-derived CDR1 and CDR2 are KGHDR and SFDVKD. In DNA, the CDR3 is TGTGCCACCAGTGATTCGAGGGGAGGATATGGCTACACCTTC. Protein product: CATSDSRGGYGYTF.